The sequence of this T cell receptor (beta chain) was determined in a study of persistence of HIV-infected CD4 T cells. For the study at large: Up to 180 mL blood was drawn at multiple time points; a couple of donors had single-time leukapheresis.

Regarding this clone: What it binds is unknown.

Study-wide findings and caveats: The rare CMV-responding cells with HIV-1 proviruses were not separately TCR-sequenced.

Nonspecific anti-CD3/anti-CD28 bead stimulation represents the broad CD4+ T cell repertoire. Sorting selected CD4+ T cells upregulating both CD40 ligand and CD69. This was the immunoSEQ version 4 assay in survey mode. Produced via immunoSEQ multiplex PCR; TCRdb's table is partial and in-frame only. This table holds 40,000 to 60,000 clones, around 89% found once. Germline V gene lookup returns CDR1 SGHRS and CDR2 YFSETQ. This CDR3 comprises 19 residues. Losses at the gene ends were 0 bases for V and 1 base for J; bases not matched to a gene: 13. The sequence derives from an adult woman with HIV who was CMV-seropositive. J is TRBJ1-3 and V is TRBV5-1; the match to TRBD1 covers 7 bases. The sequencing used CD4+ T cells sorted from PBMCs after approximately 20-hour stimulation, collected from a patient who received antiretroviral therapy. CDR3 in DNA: TGCGCCAGCAGCTTGGGACAGGGTCTAATAGGGGAATCTGGAAACACCATATATTTT. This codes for CASSLGQGLIGESGNTIYF. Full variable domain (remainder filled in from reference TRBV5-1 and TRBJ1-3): KAGVTQTPRYLIKTRGQQVTLSCSPISGHRSVSWYQQTPGQGLQFLFEYFSETQRNKGNFPGRFSGRQFSNSRSEMNVSTLELGDSALYLCASSLGQGLIGESGNTIYFGEGSWLTVV.